This T cell receptor (beta chain) was captured by sequencing in a study of cytomegalovirus exposure and HLA in healthy donors. As for the study in general: Assignment to the Caucasian-associated ancestry cluster applied to more than 75% of the 300 to 500 genotyped donors. Study results and limitations: Some highly shared sequence variants likely arose as a pipeline artifact.

PCR used 60 Vbeta primers and 13 Jbeta primers. The assay was immunoSEQ multiplex PCR, and TCRdb's table has in-frame clones only and misses some. The sample has over 150,000 clones, 80% to 85% seen once; the top ten hold approximately 1%. CDR3 length: 16 amino acids. V was pared by 6 bases and J by 7 bases, with 16 bases of the junction left unmatched. Healthy individuals who donated bone marrow served as the donors. In this sample, this clone turned up once. Antigen unknown. V is TRBV6-7 and J is TRBJ2-7, with TRBD1 matching 9 bases. TRBV6-7 is an ORF for which the function is uncertain. Sequenced sample: PBMCs. The receptor comes from a girl aged 2 to 10 in good health and CMV-seropositive. The CDR3 sequence: CASSNRRQGGADEQYF. The CDR3 coding sequence is TGTGCCAGCAGCAACCGCCGACAGGGGGGAGCGGATGAGCAGTACTTC.